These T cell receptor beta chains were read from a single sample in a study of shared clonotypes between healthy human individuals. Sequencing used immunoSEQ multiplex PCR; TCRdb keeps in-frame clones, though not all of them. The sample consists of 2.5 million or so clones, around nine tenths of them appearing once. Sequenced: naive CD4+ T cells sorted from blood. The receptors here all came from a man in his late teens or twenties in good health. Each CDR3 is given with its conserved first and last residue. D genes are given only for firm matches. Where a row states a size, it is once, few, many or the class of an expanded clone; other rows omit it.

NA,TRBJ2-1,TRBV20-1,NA,TGCAGTGCTGCCGCTACGAGACTGTTCTTC,CSAAATRLFF
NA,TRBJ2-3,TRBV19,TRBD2,TGTGCCAGTAGTATTTATCTAGCGGGGGCAGGGGATACGCAGTATTTT,CASSIYLAGAGDTQYF
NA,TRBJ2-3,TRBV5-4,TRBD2,TGTGCCAGCAGCTCGGCAGCGGGGGCTAGCACAGATACGCAGTATTTT,CASSSAAGASTDTQYF
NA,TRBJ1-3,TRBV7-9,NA,TGTGCCAGCAGCCAACATCCCCAGGGGTCTGGAAACACCATATATTTT,CASSQHPQGSGNTIYF
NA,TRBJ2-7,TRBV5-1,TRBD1,TGCGCCAGCAGGTTTCTGGACAGGGCCTCCTACGAGCAGTACTTC,CASRFLDRASYEQYF
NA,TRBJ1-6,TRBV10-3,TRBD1,TGTGCCATCAAGGGGACAGATATCATAAATTCACCCCTCCACTTT,CAIKGTDIINSPLHF
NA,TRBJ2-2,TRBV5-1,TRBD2,TGCGCCAGCAGAACAGCGGGGTCGAACACCGGGGAGCTGTTTTTT,CASRTAGSNTGELFF
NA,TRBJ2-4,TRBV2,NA,TGTGCCAGCAGCTACGGGTTAGGAGCCAAAAACATTCAGTACTTC,CASSYGLGAKNIQYF
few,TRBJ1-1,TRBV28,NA,TGTGCCAGCAGTGAGGTTGATACTGAAGCTTTCTTT,CASSEVDTEAFF
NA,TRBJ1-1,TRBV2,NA,TGTGCCAGCAGTGGGCGTACTGAAGCTTTCTTT,CASSGRTEAFF
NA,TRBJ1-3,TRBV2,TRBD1,TGTGCCAGCAGTCTACAGGGGATTAATCGCTCTGGAAACACCATATATTTT,CASSLQGINRSGNTIYF
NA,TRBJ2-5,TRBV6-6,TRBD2,TGTGCCAGCAGTTACCCTCTAGCGGGGGGTAAAGAGACCCAGTACTTC,CASSYPLAGGKETQYF
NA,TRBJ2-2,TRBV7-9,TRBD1,TGTGCCAGCAGAGGACAGGGAAATTTTAACACCGGGGAGCTGTTTTTT,CASRGQGNFNTGELFF
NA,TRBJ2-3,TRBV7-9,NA,TGTGCCAGCAGCTTAGTTCCCACAGATACGCAGTATTTT,CASSLVPTDTQYF
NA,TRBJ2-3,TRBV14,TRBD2,TGTGCCAGCAGCCGCCCCCATGTGACTAGCGGGGGCCAAAAGGAAACAGATACGCAGTATTTT,CASSRPHVTSGGQKETDTQYF
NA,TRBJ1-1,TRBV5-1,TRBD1,TGCGCCAGCAGCTTCGACCCGACAGGGGGCGCCACTGAAGCTTTCTTT,CASSFDPTGGATEAFF
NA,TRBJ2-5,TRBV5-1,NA,TGCGCCAGCAGGGGTTTGGGCGTGAAGGAGACCCAGTACTTC,CASRGLGVKETQYF
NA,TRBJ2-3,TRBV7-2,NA,TGTGCCAGCAGCTTTGGGGAGACAGATACGCAGTATTTT,CASSFGETDTQYF
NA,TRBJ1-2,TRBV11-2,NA,TGTGCCAGCAGCCAAGGGACTTCCCATTTAGGCTACACCTTC,CASSQGTSHLGYTF
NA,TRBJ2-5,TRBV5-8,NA,TGTGCCAGCAGAGGCCAGACAGCCGTATTTCAAGAGACCCAGTACTTC,CASRGQTAVFQETQYF
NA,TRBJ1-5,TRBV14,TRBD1,TGTGCCAGCAGCCCCGACAGGGAAAGGGGTCAGCCCCAGCATTTT,CASSPDRERGQPQHF
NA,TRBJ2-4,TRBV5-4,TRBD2,TGTGCCAGCAGCCAGACTAGCGGGGGGTTACTAGCCAAAAACATTCAGTACTTC,CASSQTSGGLLAKNIQYF
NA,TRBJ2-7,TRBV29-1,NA,TGCAGCGTTGTACAGGGCTACGAGCAGTACTTC,CSVVQGYEQYF
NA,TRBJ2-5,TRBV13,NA,TGTGCCAGCAGCTTATTAGGCCGGGGCCAGGGAGAGACCCAGTACTTC,CASSLLGRGQGETQYF
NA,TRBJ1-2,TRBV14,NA,TGTGCCAGCAGCCAAGTTGAGACACCCTATGGCTACACCTTC,CASSQVETPYGYTF
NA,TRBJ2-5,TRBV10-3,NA,TGTGCCATCAAGGGGGGAGGGGAGACCCAGTACTTC,CAIKGGGETQYF
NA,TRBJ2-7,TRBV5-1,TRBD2,TGCGCCAGCAGCTTGGCAACTAGCGGGGGGTTTAGCTACGAGCAGTACTTC,CASSLATSGGFSYEQYF